The rows below give T cell receptor beta chains drawn from one sample of a study of blood T cell repertoires in COVID-19. Profiled with immunoSEQ multiplex PCR; TCRdb holds only in-frame clones, not every one. The sample consists of about 270,000 clones, approximately 90% of them appearing once. Sequencing was done on a sample of PBMCs or T cells enriched from blood (not recorded which). The origin of the receptors is a man between 40 and 49 years old who had been exposed to COVID-19. Both conserved end residues are part of each CDR3. The D gene is left open where the match is weak. Expanded clones get a size class; other rows say once, few or many, or leave the size out.

d_call,j_call,clone_size,v_call,cdr3_aa,cdr3_nt
NA,TRBJ1-2,NA,TRBV7-3,CASSCRPGYTF,TGTGCCAGCAGCTGCAGGCCTGGCTACACCTTC
TRBD2,TRBJ2-5,NA,TRBV4-1,CASSQVGNSGSGETQYF,TGCGCCAGCAGCCAAGTAGGAAATAGCGGGAGCGGGGAGACCCAGTACTTC
NA,TRBJ1-2,NA,TRBV11-1,CASSSANNRVGYTF,TGTGCCAGCAGCTCCGCAAATAACAGGGTTGGCTACACCTTC
TRBD1,TRBJ1-5,NA,TRBV10-3,CAISEGQGSNQPQHF,TGTGCCATCAGTGAAGGACAGGGCTCCAATCAGCCCCAGCATTTT
TRBD2,TRBJ2-3,NA,TRBV4-1,CASSQPGLAGGRRTNTQYF,TGCGCCAGCAGCCAGCCGGGACTAGCGGGAGGGAGACGCACAAATACGCAGTATTTT
TRBD2,TRBJ2-5,once,TRBV6-4,CAHGGGRPGTQYF,TGTGCCCACGGGGGCGGGAGGCCCGGGACCCAGTACTTC
NA,TRBJ1-2,few,TRBV6-5,CASRRANYGYTF,TGTGCCAGCAGACGAGCCAACTATGGCTACACCTTC
NA,TRBJ2-7,NA,TRBV7-9,CASSSQGYEQYF,TGTGCCAGCAGTTCACAGGGCTACGAGCAGTACTTC
TRBD2,TRBJ2-7,NA,TRBV28,CASRGTSGFYEQYF,TGTGCCAGCAGGGGGACTAGCGGGTTTTACGAGCAGTACTTC
NA,TRBJ2-1,NA,TRBV4-3,CASSQDFYGSSYNEQFF,TGCGCCAGCAGCCAAGACTTTTACGGGAGCTCCTACAATGAGCAGTTCTTC
TRBD1,TRBJ1-5,NA,TRBV5-5,CASSFAGTGGLGQPQHF,TGTGCCAGCAGCTTTGCCGGGACAGGGGGTCTTGGGCAGCCCCAGCATTTT
TRBD1,TRBJ1-1,NA,TRBV19,CASSIQLRTGENTEAFF,TGTGCCAGTAGCATACAACTAAGGACAGGGGAGAACACTGAAGCTTTCTTT
NA,TRBJ1-5,NA,TRBV7-9,CASSLGLGAGDQPQHF,TGTGCCAGCAGCTTAGGCTTAGGAGCCGGGGATCAGCCCCAGCATTTT
NA,TRBJ1-2,NA,TRBV5-4,CASRETENYGYTF,TGTGCCAGCAGGGAGACAGAAAACTATGGCTACACCTTC
NA,TRBJ2-7,NA,TRBV27,CASSPQGGSYEQYF,TGTGCCAGCAGTCCACAGGGTGGGTCCTACGAGCAGTACTTC
TRBD1,TRBJ1-6,NA,TRBV7-9,CASSSTGNSPLHF,TGTGCCAGCAGCTCGACAGGGAATTCACCCCTCCACTTT
NA,TRBJ2-3,NA,TRBV28,CASSQTGRLSTDTQYF,TGTGCCAGCAGTCAGACAGGAAGGCTTAGCACAGATACGCAGTATTTT
NA,TRBJ2-4,once,TRBV11-2,CASSLTGENIQYF,TGTGCCAGCAGCTTAACAGGCGAAAACATTCAGTACTTC
TRBD1,TRBJ2-4,once,TRBV3-1/TRBV3-2,CASSPIRAETQGIKNIQYF,TGTGCCAGCAGCCCCATCCGTGCCGAAACACAGGGGATCAAAAACATTCAGTACTTC
TRBD2,TRBJ2-7,NA,TRBV6-2/TRBV6-3,CASSKPGLAESYEQYF,TGTGCCAGCAGTAAACCGGGACTAGCGGAATCCTACGAGCAGTACTTC
NA,TRBJ1-6,NA,TRBV7-9,CASSVTGGKQNSPLHF,TGTGCCAGCAGCGTAACTGGAGGGAAACAAAATTCACCCCTCCACTTT
NA,TRBJ2-4,NA,TRBV7-8,CASRLGGPKNIQYF,TGTGCCAGCAGATTAGGGGGGCCCAAAAACATTCAGTACTTC
NA,TRBJ2-5,NA,TRBV10-3,CAISESQGPATQYF,TGTGCCATCAGTGAGTCGCAGGGCCCAGCGACCCAGTACTTC
NA,TRBJ2-7,NA,TRBV10-3,CAISESTGRVKVEQYF,TGTGCCATCAGTGAGTCCACGGGCAGGGTAAAGGTCGAGCAGTACTTC
NA,TRBJ1-4,once,TRBV27,CASRAGGVRSKEKLFF,TGTGCCAGCAGGGCGGGGGGGGTTCGATCGAAGGAAAAACTGTTTTTT
TRBD1,TRBJ2-1,NA,TRBV11-3,CASSTHLTGGPYNEQFF,TGTGCCAGCAGCACCCATCTAACAGGGGGCCCCTACAATGAGCAGTTCTTC
TRBD2,TRBJ2-1,once,TRBV27,CASSLSTSGMIEQFF,TGTGCCAGCAGTTTATCTACTAGCGGGATGATTGAGCAGTTCTTC
NA,TRBJ1-1,NA,TRBV20-1,CSASPGLAEAFF,TGCAGTGCTAGTCCGGGTCTCGCTGAAGCTTTCTTT